Sequencing of this T cell receptor (beta chain) was carried out in a study of glioma-infiltrating T cells. Study results and caveats: Tissue and blood shared very few CDR3 sequences. Tissue-blood divergence was below expectation in non-neoplastic patients, above in gliomas.

The CDR3 is 14 residues long. V lost 8 bases to trimming and J lost 8 bases, with 19 bases between them. Germline loops: CDR1 MNHEY, CDR2 SMNVEV (reference sequence). The iRepertoire nested amplicon-rescue multiplex PCR amplified TCR alpha and beta CDR3s from RNA. Tissue mRNA or PBMC total RNA, about 90-400 ng, went into one-step reverse transcription and amplification. Via MiXCR, TCRdb re-called the multiplex PCR reads, giving one row per CDR3 protein. Counted here are 44,000 or so distinct CDR3 sequences, 20% to 25% occurring once; the ten biggest clones make up around 6.7%. With respect to this clonotype: Its antigen is undetermined.

The chain uses TRBV27 and TRBJ2-1; D is unclear. Sample: glioma tissue, nonneoplastic brain tissue, or PBMCs (not recorded which). The sequence was collected from a human donor with low-grade glioma or glioblastoma, undergoing nonglioma brain surgery, or in good health (not recorded which). This CDR3 reads CASAPTLQPYEQFF. The CDR3 nucleotides are TGTGCCAGCGCACCAACCCTCCAGCCCTATGAGCAGTTCTTC.